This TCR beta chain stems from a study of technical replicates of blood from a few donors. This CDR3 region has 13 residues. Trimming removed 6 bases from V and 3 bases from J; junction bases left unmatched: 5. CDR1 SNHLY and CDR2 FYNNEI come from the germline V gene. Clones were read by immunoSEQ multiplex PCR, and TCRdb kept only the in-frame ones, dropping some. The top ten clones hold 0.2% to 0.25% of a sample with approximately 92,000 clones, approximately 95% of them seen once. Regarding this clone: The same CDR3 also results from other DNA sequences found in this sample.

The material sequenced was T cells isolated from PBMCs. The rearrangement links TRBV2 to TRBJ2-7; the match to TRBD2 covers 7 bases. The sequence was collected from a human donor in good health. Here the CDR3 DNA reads TGTGCCAGCAGCGGCGGGAGTAGCTACGAGCAGTACTTC. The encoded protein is CASSGGSSYEQYF. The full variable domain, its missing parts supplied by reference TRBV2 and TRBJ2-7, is EPEVTQTPSHQVTQMGQEVILRCVPISNHLYFYWYRQILGQKVEFLVSFYNNEISEKSEIFDDQFSVERPDGSNFTLKIRSTKLEDSAMYFCASSGGSSYEQYFGPGTRLTVT.